These 12 T cell receptor beta chains originate from one sample sequenced in a study of post-analysis software for immune sequencing data. Whole-study findings and limits: TRBV5-6, TRBV5-1 and TRBV20-1 were among several TRBV segments more frequent in patients than controls.

No antigen is known for these receptors. The TCR beta cDNA libraries carried unique molecular identifiers. From the PCR reads, TCRdb called clonotypes with MiXCR, one entry per CDR3 protein. In the table there are 750,000 to 950,000 distinct CDR3 sequences, more than 45% of which are singletons. The specimen was blood. The receptors shown here come from a girl aged 5-17 years with multiple sclerosis.

This clonotype was observed a handful of times. At one end, the junction sequence differs from germline, possibly due to a read error. This sequence joins TRBV12-5 and TRBJ2-1, with D tentatively TRBD2 (6 bases). Looked up from germline, CDR1 is LGHNT and CDR2 is FRNRAP. The CDR3 consists of 14 residues. The CDR3 is CPSGLLGGYNEQFF. DNA of the CDR3: TGTCCTAGTGGTTTGCTGGGGGGCTACAATGAGCAGTTCTTC. The whole variable domain, remainder taken from reference TRBV12-5 and TRBJ2-1, is DARVTQTPRHKVTEMGQEVTMRCQPILGHNTVFWYRQTMMQGLELLAYFRNRAPLDDSGMPKDRFSAEMPDATLATLKIQPSEPRDSAVYFCPSGLLGGYNEQFFGPGTRLTVL.

This clonotype appeared many times. V and J are TRBV4-2 and TRBJ2-5, with TRBD2 matching 8 bases. The ends lost 0 bases at V and 4 bases at J; junction bases unmatched: 7. The CDR3 spans 16 residues. Germline loops: CDR1 LGHNA, CDR2 YNFKEQ. CDR3 DNA: TGTGCCAGCAGCCAAGATCCAGCGGGAGAGGGAGAGACCCAGTACTTC. Protein sequence: CASSQDPAGEGETQYF.

V gene TRBV20-1 combines with J gene TRBJ2-5; D may be TRBD1 or TRBD2 (5 bases each). Between the trimmed V and J ends, which lost 3 bases and 0 bases, there was a span of 14 bases. The germline V gene has CDR1 DFQATT and CDR2 SNEGSKA (reference sequence). The CDR3 extends over 15 amino acids. The CDR3 nucleotides read TGCAGTGCTAGCGTCGGCCAGGGACACCAAGAGACCCAGTACTTC. It is translated as CSASVGQGHQETQYF.

This clonotype was seen a handful of times. The chain uses TRBV12-3 or TRBV12-4 and TRBJ1-4; D gene uncertain. Trimming took 7 bases from V and 10 from J, leaving 19 bases between them. The CDR3 runs to 14 residues. The CDR3 nucleotides read TGTGCCAGCACCCCTACCGGGGAGTCGCGAAAACTGTTTTTT. Residues: CASTPTGESRKLFF.

This sequence joins TRBV7-9 and TRBJ2-4; TRBD1 matches 11 bases. Trimming removed 5 bases from V and 2 bases from J; junction bases left unmatched: 5. CDR1 is SEHNR and CDR2 is FQNEAQ in the germline V gene (reference sequence). The CDR3 is 16 residues long. CDR3 region: CASSPGQGVPKNIQYF. The CDR3, as DNA: TGTGCCAGCAGCCCGGGACAGGGGGTTCCCAAAAACATTCAGTACTTC.

V gene TRBV7-9 combines with J gene TRBJ2-5; D may be TRBD2 (6 bases). Between the trimmed V and J ends, which lost 11 bases and 1 base, there was a span of 17 bases. CDR3 length: 14 residues. In germline, CDR1 is SEHNR, CDR2 FQNEAQ (reference sequence). CDR3 DNA: TGTGCCTCCCTGGGCGGGAACTCCCAAGAGACCCAGTACTTC. Residues: CASLGGNSQETQYF.

The table lists this clonotype with a few counts. This chain links TRBV5-4 with TRBJ2-1; 7 nucleotides align to TRBD2. The germline V gene encodes CDR1 SGHNT and CDR2 YYREEE (reference sequence). CDR3 length: 17 residues. J lost 6 bases, V lost 2 bases, and 14 bases had no gene match. CDR3 protein: CASSFGWLAEAGNEQFF. The CDR3 DNA sequence: TGTGCCAGCAGCTTCGGGTGGCTAGCGGAAGCCGGCAATGAGCAGTTCTTC.

A few counts support this clonotype. CDR3 bases: TGTGCCAGCAGCCCCGGACTAGGATGGAAGTATTTT. It is translated as CASSPGLGWKYF. The chain recombines TRBV7-9 with TRBJ2-3, with 7 bases lining up with TRBD2. CDR3 length: 12 amino acids. From germline, CDR1 is SEHNR and CDR2 FQNEAQ (reference sequence). Losses at the gene ends were 5 bases for V and 13 bases for J; bases not matched to a gene: 9.

The gene calls are TRBV4-2 and TRBJ2-5; 7 positions match TRBD2. This CDR3 contains 14 residues. From germline, CDR1 is LGHNA and CDR2 YNFKEQ. The ends lost 0 bases at V and 11 bases at J; junction bases unmatched: 9. The CDR3: CASSQERLADEQYF. CDR3 in DNA: TGTGCCAGCAGCCAAGAGCGCCTAGCGGATGAGCAGTACTTC.

V is TRBV10-3 and J is TRBJ2-3, with TRBD1 matching 7 bases. V lost 8 bases, J lost 3 bases, and 5 bases stayed unmatched. This CDR3 comprises 13 residues. Germline V gene lookup returns CDR1 ENHRY and CDR2 SYGVKD. In nucleotides, the CDR3 is TGTGCCATCCGGGACAGCCGGACAGATACGCAGTATTTT. Its translation: CAIRDSRTDTQYF.

This clonotype is a singleton in its sample. This sequence joins TRBV6-2 or TRBV6-3 and TRBJ2-1; 12 nucleotides line up with TRBD2. V dropped 6 bases and J dropped 5; count of bases not matched to a gene: 11. CDR3 size: 17 residues. CDR1 MNHEY and CDR2 SVGEGT come from the germline V gene. CDR3 in amino acids: CASRPTSGREENNEQFF. CDR3 DNA: TGTGCCAGCAGACCGACTAGCGGGAGAGAAGAAAACAATGAGCAGTTCTTC.

The rearrangement joins TRBV4-3 to TRBJ1-6, with 9 bases lining up with TRBD1. The germline V gene encodes CDR1 LGHNA and CDR2 YSLEER. This CDR3 has 15 amino acids. The junction had 9 bases not matched to a gene; V was cut back by 5 bases and J by 10 bases. The CDR3 region is CASSATGTGNSPLHF. CDR3 DNA sequence: TGCGCCAGCAGCGCAACCGGGACAGGGAACTCACCCCTCCACTTT.